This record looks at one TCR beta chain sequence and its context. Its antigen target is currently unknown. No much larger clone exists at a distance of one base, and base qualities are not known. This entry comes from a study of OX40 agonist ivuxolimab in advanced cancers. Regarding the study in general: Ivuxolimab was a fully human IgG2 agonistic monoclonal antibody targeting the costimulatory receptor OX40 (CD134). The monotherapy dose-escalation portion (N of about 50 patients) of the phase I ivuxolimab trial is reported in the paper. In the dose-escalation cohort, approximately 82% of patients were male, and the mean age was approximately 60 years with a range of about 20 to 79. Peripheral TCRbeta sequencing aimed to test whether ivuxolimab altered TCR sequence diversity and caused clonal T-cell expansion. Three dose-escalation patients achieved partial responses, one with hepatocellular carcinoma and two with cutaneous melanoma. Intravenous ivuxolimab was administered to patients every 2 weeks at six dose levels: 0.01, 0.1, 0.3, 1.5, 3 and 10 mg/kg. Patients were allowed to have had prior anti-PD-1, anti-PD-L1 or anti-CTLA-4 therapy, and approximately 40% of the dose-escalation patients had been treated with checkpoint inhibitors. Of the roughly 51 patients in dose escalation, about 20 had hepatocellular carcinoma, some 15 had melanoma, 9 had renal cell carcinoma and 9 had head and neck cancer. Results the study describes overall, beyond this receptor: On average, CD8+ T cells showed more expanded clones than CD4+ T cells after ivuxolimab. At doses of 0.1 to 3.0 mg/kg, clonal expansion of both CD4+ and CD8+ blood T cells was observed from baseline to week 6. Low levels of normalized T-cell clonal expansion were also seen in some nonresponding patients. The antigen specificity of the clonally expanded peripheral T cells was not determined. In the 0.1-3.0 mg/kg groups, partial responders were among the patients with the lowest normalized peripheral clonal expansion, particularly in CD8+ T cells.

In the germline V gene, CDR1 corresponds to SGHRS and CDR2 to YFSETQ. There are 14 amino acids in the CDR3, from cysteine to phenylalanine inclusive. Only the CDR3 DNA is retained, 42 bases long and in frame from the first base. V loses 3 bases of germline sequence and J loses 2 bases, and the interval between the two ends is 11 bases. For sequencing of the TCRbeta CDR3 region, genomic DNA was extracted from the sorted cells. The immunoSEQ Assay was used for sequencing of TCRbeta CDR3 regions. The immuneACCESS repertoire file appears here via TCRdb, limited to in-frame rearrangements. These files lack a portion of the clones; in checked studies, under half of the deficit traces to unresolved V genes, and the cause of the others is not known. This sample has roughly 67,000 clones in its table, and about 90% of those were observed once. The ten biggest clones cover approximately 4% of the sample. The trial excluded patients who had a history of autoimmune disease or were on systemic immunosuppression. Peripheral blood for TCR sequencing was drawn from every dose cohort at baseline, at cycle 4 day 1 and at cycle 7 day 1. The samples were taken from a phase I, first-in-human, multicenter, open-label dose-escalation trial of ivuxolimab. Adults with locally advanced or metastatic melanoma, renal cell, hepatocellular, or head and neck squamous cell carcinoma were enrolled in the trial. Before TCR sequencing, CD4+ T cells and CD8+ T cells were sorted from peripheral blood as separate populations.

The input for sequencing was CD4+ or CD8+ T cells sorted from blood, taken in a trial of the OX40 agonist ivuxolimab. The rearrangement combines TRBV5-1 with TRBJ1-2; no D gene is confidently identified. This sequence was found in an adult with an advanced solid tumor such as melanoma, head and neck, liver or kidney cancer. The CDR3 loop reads CASSSTSENYGYTF. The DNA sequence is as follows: TGCGCCAGCAGCTCTACATCGGAGAACTATGGCTACACCTTC.